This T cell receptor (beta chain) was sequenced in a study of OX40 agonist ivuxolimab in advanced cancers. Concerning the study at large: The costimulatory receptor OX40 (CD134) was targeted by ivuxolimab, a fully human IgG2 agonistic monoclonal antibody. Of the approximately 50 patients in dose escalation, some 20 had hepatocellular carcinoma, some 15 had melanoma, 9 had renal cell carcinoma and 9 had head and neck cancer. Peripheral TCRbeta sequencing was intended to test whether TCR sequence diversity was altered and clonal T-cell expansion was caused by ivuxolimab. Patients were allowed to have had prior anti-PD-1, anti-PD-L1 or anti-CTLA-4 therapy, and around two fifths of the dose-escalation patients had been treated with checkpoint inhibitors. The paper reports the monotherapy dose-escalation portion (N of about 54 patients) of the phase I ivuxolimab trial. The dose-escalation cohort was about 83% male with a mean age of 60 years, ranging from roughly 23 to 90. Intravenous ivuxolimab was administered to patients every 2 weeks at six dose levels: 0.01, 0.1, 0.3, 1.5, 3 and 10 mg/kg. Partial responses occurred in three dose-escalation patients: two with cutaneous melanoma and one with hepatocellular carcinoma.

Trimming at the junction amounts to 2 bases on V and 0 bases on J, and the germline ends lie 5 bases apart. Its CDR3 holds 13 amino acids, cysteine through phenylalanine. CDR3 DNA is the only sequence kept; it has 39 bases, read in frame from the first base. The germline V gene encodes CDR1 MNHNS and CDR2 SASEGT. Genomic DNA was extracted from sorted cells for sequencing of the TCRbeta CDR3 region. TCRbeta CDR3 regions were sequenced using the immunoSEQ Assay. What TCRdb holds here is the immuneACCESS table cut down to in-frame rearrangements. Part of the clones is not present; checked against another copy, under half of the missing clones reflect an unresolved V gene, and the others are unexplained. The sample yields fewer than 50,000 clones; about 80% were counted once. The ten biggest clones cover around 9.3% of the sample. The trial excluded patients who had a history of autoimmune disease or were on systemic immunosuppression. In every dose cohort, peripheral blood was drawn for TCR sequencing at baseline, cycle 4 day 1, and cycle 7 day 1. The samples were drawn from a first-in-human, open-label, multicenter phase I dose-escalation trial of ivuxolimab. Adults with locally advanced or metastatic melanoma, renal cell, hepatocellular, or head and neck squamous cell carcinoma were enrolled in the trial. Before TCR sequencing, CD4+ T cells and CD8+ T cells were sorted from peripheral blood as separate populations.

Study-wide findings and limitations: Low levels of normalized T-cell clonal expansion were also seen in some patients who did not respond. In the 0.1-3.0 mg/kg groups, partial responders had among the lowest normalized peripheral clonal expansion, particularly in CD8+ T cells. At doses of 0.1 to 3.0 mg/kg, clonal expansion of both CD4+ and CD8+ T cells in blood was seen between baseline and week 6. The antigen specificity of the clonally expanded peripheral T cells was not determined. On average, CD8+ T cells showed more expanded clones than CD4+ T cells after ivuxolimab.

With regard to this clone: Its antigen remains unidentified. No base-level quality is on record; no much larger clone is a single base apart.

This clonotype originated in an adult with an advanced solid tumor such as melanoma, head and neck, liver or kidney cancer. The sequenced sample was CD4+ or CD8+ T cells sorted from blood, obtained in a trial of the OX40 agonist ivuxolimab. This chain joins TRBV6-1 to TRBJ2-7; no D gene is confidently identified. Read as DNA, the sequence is TGTGCCAGCAGTGAAAAGGTCTCCTACGAGCAGTACTTC. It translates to CASSEKVSYEQYF.